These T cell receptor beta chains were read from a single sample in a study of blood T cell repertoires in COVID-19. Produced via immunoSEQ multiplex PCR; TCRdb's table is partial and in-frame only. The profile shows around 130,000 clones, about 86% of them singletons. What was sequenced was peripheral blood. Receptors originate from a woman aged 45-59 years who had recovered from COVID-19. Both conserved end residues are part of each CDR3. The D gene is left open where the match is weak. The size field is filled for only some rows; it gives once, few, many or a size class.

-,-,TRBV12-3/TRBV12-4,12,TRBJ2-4,TGTGCCAGCAGTTTGTACAGGGAAGGTCAGTACTTC,CASSLYREGQYF
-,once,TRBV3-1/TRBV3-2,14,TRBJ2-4,TGTGCCAGCAGCGAAGGACTATCTCAAAACATTCAGTACTTC,CASSEGLSQNIQYF
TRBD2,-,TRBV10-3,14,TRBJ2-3,TGTGCCGTTTCGCGAGCGGGGGGCACAGATACGCAGTATTTT,CAVSRAGGTDTQYF
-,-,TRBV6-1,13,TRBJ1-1,TGTGCCAGCAGTGAAGTACAGACCACTGAAGCTTTCTTT,CASSEVQTTEAFF
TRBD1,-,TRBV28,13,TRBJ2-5,TGTGCCAGCAGTCGGACAGGGATCGAGACCCAGTACTTC,CASSRTGIETQYF
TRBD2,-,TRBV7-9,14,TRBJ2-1,TGTGCCACCCAGAAACTAGCGGGAGAGGGACAGCAGTTCTTC,CATQKLAGEGQQFF
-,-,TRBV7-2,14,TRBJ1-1,TGTGCCAGTACTCCTTGGGGGGTGAACACTGAAGCTTTCTTT,CASTPWGVNTEAFF
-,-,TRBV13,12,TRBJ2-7,TGTGCCAGCAGCACCCGGGGGTACGAGCAGTACTTC,CASSTRGYEQYF
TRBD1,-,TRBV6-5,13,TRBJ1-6,TGTGCCAGCAACGCAGGGGGCAATTCACCCCTCCACTTT,CASNAGGNSPLHF
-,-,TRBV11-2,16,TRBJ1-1,TGTGCCAGCAGCCCAGGAGGGTCCGGGATAAACACTGAAGCTTTCTTT,CASSPGGSGINTEAFF
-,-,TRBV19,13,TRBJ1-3,TGTGCCAGTAGCCAGGGATCTGGAAACACCATATATTTT,CASSQGSGNTIYF
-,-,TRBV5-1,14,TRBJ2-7,TGCGCCAGCAGCTCCGTAGGGGATGCCTACGAGCAGTACTTC,CASSSVGDAYEQYF
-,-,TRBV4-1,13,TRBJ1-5,TGCGCCAGCAGCCAAGACCCTACCCAGCCCCAGCATTTT,CASSQDPTQPQHF
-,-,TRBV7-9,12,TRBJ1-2,TGTGCCAGCAGCGGGAGGTACTATGGCTACACCTTC,CASSGRYYGYTF
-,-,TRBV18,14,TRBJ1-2,TGTGCCAGCTCACCGCCGACTGTTATGGTAGGCTACACCTTC,CASSPPTVMVGYTF
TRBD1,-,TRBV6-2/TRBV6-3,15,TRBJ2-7,TGTGCCAGCAGTTCGGCGTTGGACAGGGGTTCCGAGCAGTACTTC,CASSSALDRGSEQYF
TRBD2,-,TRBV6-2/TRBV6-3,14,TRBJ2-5,TGTGCCAGCAGTTTAGCGGGAGTCCAAGAGACCCAGTACTTC,CASSLAGVQETQYF
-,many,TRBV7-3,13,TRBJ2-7,TGTGCCAGCAGCTTATTTGCAGGGGACGAGCAGTACTTC,CASSLFAGDEQYF
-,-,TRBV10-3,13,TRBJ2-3,TGTGCCATCAGTGCCGTAGGACTGGGTACGCAGTATTTT,CAISAVGLGTQYF
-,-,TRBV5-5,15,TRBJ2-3,TGTGCCAGCAGCTTGCTCACAGGCACCACAGATACGCAGTATTTT,CASSLLTGTTDTQYF
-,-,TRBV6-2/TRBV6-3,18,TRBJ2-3,TGTGCCAGCAGTTACGTAGGTCGGGCACGGGGGTGGAGGGATACGCAGTATTTT,CASSYVGRARGWRDTQYF
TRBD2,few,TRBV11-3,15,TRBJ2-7,TGTGCCAGCAGCTTAGGTAGCGGGAGTATCTACGAGCAGTACTTC,CASSLGSGSIYEQYF
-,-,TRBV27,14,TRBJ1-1,TGTGCCAGCAGTTTAGGCCAGGGAGGAACTGAAGCTTTCTTT,CASSLGQGGTEAFF
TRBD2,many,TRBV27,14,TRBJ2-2,TGTGCCAGCCGACTAGCGGGGGGTCCCGGGGAGCTGTTTTTT,CASRLAGGPGELFF
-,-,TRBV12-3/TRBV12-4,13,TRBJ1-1,TGTGCCAGCAGCGTGACAGCGAACACTGAAGCTTTCTTT,CASSVTANTEAFF
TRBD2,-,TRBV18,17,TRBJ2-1,TGTGCCAGCTCTTCCGGGACTAGCGGGCGCTCCTACAATGAGCAGTTCTTC,CASSSGTSGRSYNEQFF
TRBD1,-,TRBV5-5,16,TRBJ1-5,TGTGCCAGCAGCTTTGATCGAGGGACAGAGAATCAGCCCCAGCATTTT,CASSFDRGTENQPQHF
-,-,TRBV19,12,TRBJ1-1,TGTGCCAGTAAGGATAGGGGAACTGAAGCTTTCTTT,CASKDRGTEAFF
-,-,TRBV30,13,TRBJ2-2,TGTGCCTGGAGTGCTACTAGCAACGGGGAGCTGTTTTTT,CAWSATSNGELFF
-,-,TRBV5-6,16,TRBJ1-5,TGTGCCAGCAGCTTGGGCTCACAGGGATACGGCCAGCCCCAGCATTTT,CASSLGSQGYGQPQHF
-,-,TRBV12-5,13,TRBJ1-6,TGTGCTAGTGGTTTGGAACAGAATTCACCCCTCCACTTT,CASGLEQNSPLHF
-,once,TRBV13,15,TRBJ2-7,TGTGCCAGCAGCGGACAGGAGGGCGGAGGCTACGAGCAGTACTTC,CASSGQEGGGYEQYF
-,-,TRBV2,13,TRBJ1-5,TGTGCCAGCGGAGAACACCCTAATCAGCCCCAGCATTTT,CASGEHPNQPQHF
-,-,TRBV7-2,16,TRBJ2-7,TGTGCCAGCAGCTTACGGCAGGCTCGGGGCTCCTACGAGCAGTACTTC,CASSLRQARGSYEQYF
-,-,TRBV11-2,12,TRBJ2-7,TGTGCCAGCAGCCGACTCGATCGGGGGCAGTACTTC,CASSRLDRGQYF
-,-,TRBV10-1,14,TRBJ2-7,TGCGCCAGCAGTGCGGGAGATAGCTCCTACGAGCAGTACTTC,CASSAGDSSYEQYF
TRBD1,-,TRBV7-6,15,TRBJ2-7,TGTGCCAGCAGCTTAGGCGGACAGGTCCGTTACGAGCAGTACTTC,CASSLGGQVRYEQYF
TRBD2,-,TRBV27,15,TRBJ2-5,TGTGCCAGCAGGCGGGGGGAGCCTAACAGGGAGACCCAGTACTTC,CASRRGEPNRETQYF
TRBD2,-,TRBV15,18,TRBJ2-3,TGTGCCACCAGCAGAGCCACCCGGACTAGCGGGAGCGCAGATACGCAGTATTTT,CATSRATRTSGSADTQYF
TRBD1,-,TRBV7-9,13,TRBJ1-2,TGTGCCAGCAGCTGGGACAGTTATTATGGCTACACCTTC,CASSWDSYYGYTF
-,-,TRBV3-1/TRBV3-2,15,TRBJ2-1,TGTGCCAGCAGCCCACGCGATAGCCCCCCCAATGAGCAGTTCTTC,CASSPRDSPPNEQFF
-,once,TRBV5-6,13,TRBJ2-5,TGTGCCAGCAGCTTTGGACAGCTAGAGACCCAGTACTTC,CASSFGQLETQYF
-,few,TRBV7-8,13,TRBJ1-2,TGTGCCAGCAGTCTATCTTGGAACTATGGCTACACCTTC,CASSLSWNYGYTF
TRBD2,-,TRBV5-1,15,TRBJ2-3,TGCGCCAGCACGAATAGCGGGGCCAGCACAGATACGCAGTATTTT,CASTNSGASTDTQYF
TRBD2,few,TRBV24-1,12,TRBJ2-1,TGTGCCACCAGTGATTTACTAGCGGAGCAGTTCTTC,CATSDLLAEQFF